This T cell receptor beta chain derives from a study of T cells in Graves' hyperthyroidism and ophthalmopathy. Amplification yielded TCR beta CDR3 regions, with RNA transcripts as the source. HTBI primers drove first-round RT-PCR of the TCR CDR3. TCRdb reprocessed the multiplex PCR reads via MiXCR and lists one record per CDR3 protein. In the table there are around 500,000 distinct CDR3 sequences, approximately 15% of which are singletons. This clonotype showed up just a few times. V lost 7 bases and J 5 bases, leaving 14 bases between the germline ends. The germline V gene encodes CDR1 MDHEN and CDR2 SYDVKM. This CDR3 is built from 13 residues.

This clonotype was obtained from a woman between 18 and 29 years old with Graves' hyperthyroidism. Input material: blood. The V call is TRBV28, the J call TRBJ1-1; possibly TRBD1 for D (6 bases). Here the CDR3 reads CASKVGGRTEAFF. Here the CDR3 DNA reads TGTGCCAGCAAAGTAGGGGGGCGAACTGAAGCTTTCTTT.